The 21 T cell receptor beta chains in this list originate from one sample, sequenced in a study of T cells in Graves' hyperthyroidism and ophthalmopathy. There were TCR beta CDR3 regions amplified from RNA transcripts. Researchers ran a first-round RT-PCR on the TCR CDR3 using the HTBI primer set. In TCRdb, the multiplex PCR reads were re-called with MiXCR into one record per CDR3 protein. The table has a few hundred thousand distinct CDR3 sequences, roughly 15% seen once. Sequencing was performed on blood. The receptors come from a woman aged 25 to 39 with Graves' ophthalmopathy.

A few counts support this clonotype. The CDR3, as DNA: TGTGCCAGCAGTCCGATTCTGCGGGCTAGCAATGAGCAGTTCTTC. Its protein product is CASSPILRASNEQFF. V gene TRBV27 combines with J gene TRBJ2-1; a possible D gene is TRBD2 (5 bases). Trimming stripped 5 bases from V and 6 bases from J, with 17 bases between. Germline values: CDR1 MNHEY, CDR2 SMNVEV (reference sequence). The CDR3 runs 15 residues.

This clonotype was seen at least ten times. V usage is TRBV2 and J usage is TRBJ2-1; 9 bases line up with TRBD2. In germline, CDR1 is SNHLY, CDR2 FYNNEI. Losses at the gene ends were 2 bases for V and 7 bases for J; bases not matched to a gene: 9. The CDR3 length is 16 residues. The CDR3 reads CASSERVAGGKNEQFF. CDR3 DNA sequence: TGTGCCAGCAGTGAACGGGTCGCGGGAGGGAAAAATGAGCAGTTCTTC. The variable domain in full, with the rest retrieved from reference TRBV2 and TRBJ2-1, is EPEVTQTPSHQVTQMGQEVILRCVPISNHLYFYWYRQILGQKVEFLVSFYNNEISEKSEIFDDQFSVERPDGSNFTLKIRSTKLEDSAMYFCASSERVAGGKNEQFFGPGTRLTVL.

This rearrangement joins TRBV6-1 to TRBJ2-2, with 8 nucleotides matching TRBD2. J was trimmed by 1 base and V by 7 bases; bases with no gene match: 8. Germline V gene data show CDR1 as MNHNS and CDR2 as SASEGT. The CDR3 contains 16 residues. CDR3 nucleotides: TGTGCCAGCAAGGCCGCTAGCGGGCTGAACACCGGGGAGCTGTTTTTT. It codes for CASKAASGLNTGELFF.

The rearrangement uses TRBV7-2 and TRBJ2-3; D is possibly TRBD2 (5 bases). The CDR3 runs 17 residues. V lost 2 bases, J lost 2 bases, and 17 bases lay in between. CDR1 and CDR2 from the germline V gene are SGHTA and FQGNSA. The CDR3 DNA reads TGTGCCAGCAGCTTACTTCTTAGCCTTCTAGCCACAGATACGCAGTATTTT. Its protein is CASSLLLSLLATDTQYF.

V gene TRBV10-3 combines with J gene TRBJ2-3; either TRBD1 or TRBD2 may supply D (5 bases each). The CDR3 runs 15 residues. Between the trimmed V and J ends, which lost 2 bases and 4 bases, there was a span of 13 bases. Germline V gene data show CDR1 as ENHRY and CDR2 as SYGVKD. CDR3 coding DNA: TGTGCCATCAGTGAGCCCAGGCAGGGACCAGATACGCAGTATTTT. Protein: CAISEPRQGPDTQYF.

This chain links TRBV20-1 with TRBJ1-5, with TRBD1 identical over 7 bases. Germline V CDR1 and CDR2: DFQATT, SNEGSKA (reference sequence). The V and J ends lost 5 bases and 3 bases, in that order; junction bases with no gene match: 10. This CDR3 is built from 15 residues. The CDR3 bases are TGCAGTGCTGGGCCGAAGACAGGGACCAATCAGCCCCAGCATTTT. Residues: CSAGPKTGTNQPQHF.

The rearrangement joins TRBV3-1 to TRBJ2-6, with no clear D. V was clipped by 0 bases and J by 2 bases, with 8 bases between them. The CDR3 is 16 amino acids. The V gene's germline CDR1 is LGHDT and CDR2 YNNKEL (reference sequence). In nucleotides, the CDR3 is TGTGCCAGCAGCCAAGAACAAGGGACTGGGGCCAACGTCCTGACTTTC. This translates into CASSQEQGTGANVLTF.

This clonotype appeared a few times. The rearrangement links TRBV6-1 to TRBJ2-1; either TRBD1 or TRBD2 may fit D (5 bases each). V was clipped by 8 bases and J by 8 bases, with 16 bases between them. Germline-derived CDR1 and CDR2 are MNHNS and SASEGT. The CDR3 has 13 amino acids. The CDR3, as DNA: TGTGCCAGCGGGGGAATTCCCGGCGATGAGCAGTTCTTC. Translated, it gives CASGGIPGDEQFF.

This clonotype was seen many times. This sequence joins TRBV13 and TRBJ2-5; the D is unclear. V shed 2 bases and J shed 5 bases, with 15 bases lying between them. CDR3 length equals 15 residues. Germline loops: CDR1 PRHDT, CDR2 FYEKMQ (reference sequence). This CDR3 reads CASSLKTEPRETQYF. DNA of the CDR3: TGTGCCAGCAGCTTAAAGACGGAACCTCGGGAGACCCAGTACTTC.

The CDR3 DNA follows: TGTGCCAGTAGTGCCGACAGGAGCAATCAGCCCCAGCATTTT. It codes for CASSADRSNQPQHF. The chain is built from TRBV19 and TRBJ1-5, with TRBD1 as a possible D gene (6 bases). The CDR3 length is 14 residues. Looked up from germline, CDR1 is LNHDA and CDR2 is SQIVND (reference sequence). V was trimmed by 5 bases and J by 1 base, leaving 9 bases between them.

This clonotype was recorded only once. The V gene is TRBV6-2 or TRBV6-3, the J gene TRBJ2-7, with D possibly being TRBD1 (5 bases). The germline V gene has CDR1 MNHEY and CDR2 SVGEGT. Trimming left V 6 bases short and J 3 bases short, with 15 bases between. CDR3 length: 14 amino acids. This CDR3 reads CASSPHDSNYEQYV. CDR3 DNA: TGTGCCAGCAGCCCCCACGACAGCAACTACGAGCAGTACGTC.

This clonotype was detected ten times or more. The chain recombines TRBV20-1 with TRBJ2-7, with 8 bases lining up with TRBD2. CDR3 length equals 14 residues. Germline V gene lookup returns CDR1 DFQATT and CDR2 SNEGSKA (reference sequence). The V and J ends lost 3 bases and 2 bases, in that order; junction bases with no gene match: 6. The CDR3 region is CSASGREGTYEQYF. The CDR3 DNA sequence: TGCAGTGCTAGCGGCCGGGAGGGAACCTACGAGCAGTACTTC.

This clonotype was picked up a small number of times. This chain uses TRBV27 with TRBJ2-7, with D possibly matching TRBD1 (6 bases). Trimming pared 0 bases from V and 0 bases from J, leaving 9 bases between. This CDR3 has 15 amino acids. CDR1 MNHEY and CDR2 SMNVEV come from the germline V gene (reference sequence). The DNA for the CDR3 is TGTGCCAGCAGTTTATCGTCACAGGGCTCCTACGAGCAGTACTTC. Protein product: CASSLSSQGSYEQYF.

This clonotype has ten or more counts. This chain joins TRBV6-2 or TRBV6-3 and TRBJ2-1; D is unclear. The CDR3 has 15 amino acids. Germline CDR1 MNHEY, CDR2 SVGEGT. V lost 7 bases to trimming and J lost 0 bases, with 13 bases between them. Here the CDR3 DNA reads TGTGCCAGCAACCCGACACCGAGCTCCTACAATGAGCAGTTCTTC. Encoded protein: CASNPTPSSYNEQFF.

This clonotype has at least ten counts. The chain combines TRBV28 with TRBJ2-7; D is unclear. Germline lookup yields CDR1 MDHEN and CDR2 SYDVKM. The CDR3 runs to 12 residues. V shed 6 bases and J shed 3 bases, with 9 bases lying between them. CDR3 DNA sequence: TGTGCCAGCAGGGGCACCAGCTACGAGCAGTACTTC. Translation gives CASRGTSYEQYF. Together with reference TRBV28 and TRBJ2-7, the CDR3 gives the full variable domain: DVKVTQSSRYLVKRTGEKVFLECVQDMDHENMFWYRQDPGLGLRLIYFSYDVKMKEKGDIPEGYSVSREKKERFSLILESASTNQTSMYLCASRGTSYEQYFGPGTRLTVT.

Only a few counts were recorded for this clonotype. The V gene is TRBV28, the J gene TRBJ2-7, with D possibly being TRBD1 (5 bases). The CDR3 consists of 13 residues. The ends were cut back, 8 bases at V and 5 bases at J, with 16 bases in the middle. Looked up from germline, CDR1 is MDHEN and CDR2 is SYDVKM. As DNA, the CDR3 is TGTGCCAGCCTAAGGGGCAGGGCGAACGAGCAGTACTTC. Translated: CASLRGRANEQYF.

The J gene is TRBJ1-4, the V gene TRBV3-1; no clear D gene. The germline CDR1 and CDR2 sequences are LGHDT and YNNKEL (reference sequence). The ends were cut back, 5 bases at V and 8 bases at J, with 12 bases in the middle. This CDR3 region has 13 residues. The CDR3 sequence is CASSGRDGEKLFF. DNA for the CDR3: TGTGCCAGCAGCGGCAGAGATGGAGAAAAACTGTTTTTT.

This clonotype has just a few counts. The chain employs TRBV12-3 or TRBV12-4 and TRBJ1-4, with 7 nucleotides matching TRBD1. The CDR3 sequence is 13 residues long. The V and J ends lost 8 bases and 6 bases, in that order; junction bases with no gene match: 6. CDR3 coding DNA: TGTGCCAGCTCCGACAGGGCGGATGAAAAACTGTTTTTT. Translation: CASSDRADEKLFF.

There are a few counts of this clonotype. The chain recombines TRBV27 with TRBJ2-1; D assignment may be TRBD1 or TRBD2 (5 bases each). The CDR3 length is 15 residues. V was cut by 4 bases and J by 5 bases, with 15 bases left in between. The germline CDR1 and CDR2 sequences are MNHEY and SMNVEV (reference sequence). The DNA for the CDR3 is TGTGCCAGCAGTTCAGGGAGTAACCCTAACAATGAGCAGTTCTTC. Its translation: CASSSGSNPNNEQFF.

V is TRBV19 and J is TRBJ2-5; possibly TRBD1 for D (6 bases). This CDR3 spans 13 amino acids. Trimming took 3 bases from V and 3 from J, leaving 8 bases between them. CDR1 is LNHDA, CDR2 SQIVND, per germline (reference sequence). The CDR3 sequence: CASSIRGEETQYF. DNA for the CDR3: TGTGCCAGTAGTATCAGGGGAGAAGAGACCCAGTACTTC. Full variable domain (remainder filled in from reference TRBV19 and TRBJ2-5): DGGITQSPKYLFRKEGQNVTLSCEQNLNHDAMYWYRQDPGQGLRLIYYSQIVNDFQKGDIAEGYSVSREKKESFPLTVTSAQKNPTAFYLCASSIRGEETQYFGPGTRLLVL.

This clonotype was picked up a small number of times. The V and J genes are TRBV29-1 and TRBJ2-3, with 8 bases lining up with TRBD1. There are 14 residues in the CDR3. With 8 bases clipped from V and 4 bases from J, the junction kept 11 bases outside the gene matches. The germline V gene has CDR1 SQVTM and CDR2 ANQGSEA. The CDR3 sequence is CSSIPGGKADTQYF. The CDR3 DNA follows: TGCAGCAGTATCCCAGGGGGCAAGGCAGATACGCAGTATTTT.